Listed here are 15 T cell receptor beta chains from one sample, sequenced in a study of shared clonotypes between healthy human individuals. This table comes from immunoSEQ multiplex PCR, and its TCRdb copy is limited to in-frame clones, with some not included. Found here are hundreds of thousands of clones, approximately 74% of them singletons; the top ten hold more than 1.5%. Sequencing was performed on memory CD4+ T cells sorted from blood. The sample's subset: CD45RA-negative fraction. These receptor sequences come from a woman under 40 in good health.

V is TRBV28 and J is TRBJ2-7; D might be TRBD2 (8 bases). CDR1 is MDHEN and CDR2 is SYDVKM in the germline V gene. The CDR3 is made up of 24 amino acids. The V end was cut by 4 bases, the J end by 2 bases, with 42 bases between. The CDR3 DNA follows: TGTGCCAGCAGTTATTCTGCCGTGGTACAGGGGAATAGCGGGACCTACTATCGGCCCTACGAGCAGTACTTC. It yields the protein CASSYSAVVQGNSGTYYRPYEQYF.

The chain uses TRBV18 and TRBJ1-5, with 7 bases matching TRBD1. The CDR3 consists of 16 residues. Looked up from germline, CDR1 is KGHSH and CDR2 is LQKENI. The V and J ends lost 4 bases and 2 bases, in that order; junction bases with no gene match: 8. The CDR3 region is CASSRNRGEGNQPQHF. CDR3 nucleotides: TGTGCCAGCTCACGAAACAGGGGTGAGGGCAATCAGCCCCAGCATTTT.

This clone was seen only once. V gene TRBV21-1 combines with J gene TRBJ1-1. TRBV21-1 is a listed pseudogene. This CDR3 is 12 amino acids long. The CDR3 coding sequence is TGTGCCAGCAGCAGTAGGGTTGCTGAAGCTTTCTTT. This gives the protein CASSSRVAEAFF.

The V gene is TRBV2, the J gene TRBJ2-3, with 7 bases matching TRBD2. J was trimmed by 3 bases and V by 6 bases; bases with no gene match: 9. This CDR3 is 15 amino acids long. Germline V gene sequence: CDR1 SNHLY, CDR2 FYNNEI. CDR3: CASRREGLKTDTQYF. In DNA form, the CDR3 reads TGTGCCAGCAGGAGGGAGGGGCTAAAGACAGATACGCAGTATTTT.

The chain couples TRBV5-4 to TRBJ1-4; 7 bases are shared with TRBD1. CDR1 is SGHNT, CDR2 YYREEE, per germline (reference sequence). The CDR3 is 15 amino acids. With 3 bases clipped from V and 3 bases from J, the junction kept 5 bases outside the gene matches. CDR3 nucleotides: TGTGCCAGCAGCTCCGAGGGGGCCTCTAATGAAAAACTGTTTTTT. Protein: CASSSEGASNEKLFF.

The genes are TRBV15 and TRBJ2-2, with 9 nucleotides matching TRBD2. The CDR3 extends over 17 amino acids. CDR1 is LNHNV, CDR2 YYDKDF, per germline (reference sequence). J was trimmed by 2 bases and V by 4 bases; bases with no gene match: 8. The CDR3 loop reads CATSNIGLAKNTGELFF. The CDR3 DNA sequence: TGTGCCACCAGCAATATTGGACTAGCGAAAAACACCGGGGAGCTGTTTTTT.

The V gene is TRBV28, the J gene TRBJ2-7; TRBD2 matches at 15 bases. The CDR3 covers 16 residues. Per germline, CDR1 MDHEN and CDR2 SYDVKM. The ends lost 4 bases at V and 2 bases at J; junction bases unmatched: 3. This CDR3 is CASSSWTSGRAYEQYF. In DNA form, the CDR3 reads TGTGCCAGCAGTTCCTGGACTAGCGGGAGGGCCTACGAGCAGTACTTC.

The V gene is TRBV18, the J gene TRBJ1-5; D unclear. The CDR3 extends over 16 amino acids. Deletions cut 6 bases from V and 0 bases from J, with 15 bases between. Germline CDR1 is KGHSH and CDR2 is LQKENI. The CDR3 is CASSPMAVYSNQPQHF. Here the CDR3 DNA reads TGTGCCAGCTCCCCTATGGCAGTCTATAGCAATCAGCCCCAGCATTTT.

The chain carries TRBV25-1 and TRBJ2-1; TRBD1 is a possible D gene (6 bases). Germline CDR1 and CDR2: MGHDK and SYGVNS. Trimming cost V 4 bases and J 9 bases, with 16 bases left between them. The CDR3 covers 14 residues. The CDR3 spells CASSGSGRGGEQFF. The CDR3 DNA is TGTGCCAGCAGTGGATCCGGACGAGGGGGTGAGCAGTTCTTC.

The chain couples TRBV19 to TRBJ2-3; D possibly corresponds to TRBD1 (5 bases). CDR3 length equals 14 residues. Trimming took off 9 bases at V and 5 bases at J, with 18 bases between the two ends. Germline-derived CDR1 and CDR2 are LNHDA and SQIVND (reference sequence). The CDR3 sequence: CASKRAGSIDTQYF. CDR3 DNA sequence: TGTGCCAGCAAACGGGCAGGGTCCATAGATACGCAGTATTTT. Full variable domain (outside the CDR3, taken from reference TRBV19 and TRBJ2-3): DGGITQSPKYLFRKEGQNVTLSCEQNLNHDAMYWYRQDPGQGLRLIYYSQIVNDFQKGDIAEGYSVSREKKESFPLTVTSAQKNPTAFYLCASKRAGSIDTQYFGPGTRLTVL.

The rearrangement uses TRBV5-4 and TRBJ1-5; 7 bases match TRBD1. After removal of 4 bases from V and 5 bases from J, the junction contained 9 bases not matched to a gene. The germline CDR1 and CDR2 sequences are SGHNT and YYREEE (reference sequence). This CDR3 has 15 amino acids. This CDR3 is CASSPTRGRDQPQHF. As DNA, the CDR3 is TGTGCCAGCAGCCCTACTAGGGGGCGGGATCAGCCCCAGCATTTT.

V and J are TRBV6-6 and TRBJ2-7; TRBD2 agrees at 8 bases. Germline CDR1 is MNHNY and CDR2 is SVGAGI (reference sequence). The CDR3 is 14 amino acids. V gave up 5 bases and J gave up 2 bases; unmatched junction bases: 5. In DNA, the CDR3 is TGTGCCAGCAGTCCTTATAGCGGGACCTACGAGCAGTACTTC. Translation gives CASSPYSGTYEQYF.

This clone was seen once. The chain recombines TRBV30 with TRBJ2-3; TRBD1 aligns across 7 bases. The CDR3 is made up of 14 amino acids. Per the germline V gene, CDR1 is GTSNPN and CDR2 is SVGIG (reference sequence). V lost 5 bases to trimming and J lost 1 base; unmatched junction nucleotides: 6. CDR3 nucleotides: TGTGCCTGGGGGACAGCTGGGGGCACAGATACGCAGTATTTT. This gives the protein CAWGTAGGTDTQYF. The variable domain in full, completed from reference TRBV30 and TRBJ2-3, reads SQTIHQWPATLVQPVGSPLSLECTVEGTSNPNLYWYRQAAGRGLQLLFYSVGIGQISSEVPQNLSASRPQDRQFILSSKKLLLSDSGFYLCAWGTAGGTDTQYFGPGTRLTVL.

This clone has just a few counts. V is TRBV20-1 and J is TRBJ1-2; D is undetermined. The CDR3 covers 9 residues. Germline V gene data show CDR1 as DFQATT and CDR2 as SNEGSKA (reference sequence). CDR3 in amino acids: CKVNYGYTF. In DNA form, the CDR3 reads TGCAAGGTTAACTATGGCTACACCTTC.

This chain connects TRBV28 to TRBJ2-2; 8 bases map to TRBD1. The CDR3 totals 17 residues. Germline V gene data show CDR1 as MDHEN and CDR2 as SYDVKM. V dropped 3 bases and J dropped 4; count of bases not matched to a gene: 10. This chain's CDR3 is CASSFPMTGDATGELFF. The DNA of the CDR3 is TGTGCCAGCAGTTTCCCCATGACAGGGGATGCCACCGGGGAGCTGTTTTTT. The whole variable domain, filled in from reference TRBV28 and TRBJ2-2, reads DVKVTQSSRYLVKRTGEKVFLECVQDMDHENMFWYRQDPGLGLRLIYFSYDVKMKEKGDIPEGYSVSREKKERFSLILESASTNQTSMYLCASSFPMTGDATGELFFGEGSRLTVL.